One sample yielded the 16 T cell receptor beta chains listed below, sequenced in a study of cytomegalovirus exposure and HLA in healthy donors listed by TCRdb under 2017. Library prep was done by the immunoSEQ multiplex PCR assay. Imported from immuneACCESS, the table was reduced by TCRdb to in-frame sequences with V and J called. These copies leave out some clones; in studies compared against another copy, an unresolved V gene accounts for under half, and the cause of the remainder is not known. The table for this sample lists some 170,000 clones; just under 90% of them were counted only once. The ten top clones hold roughly 1.5% of the sample. The source material was PBMCs. The origin of the receptors is a woman in her thirties in good health and CMV-seronegative.

This sequence joins TRBV10-3 and TRBJ1-2, with 7 bases identical to TRBD1. Per the germline V gene, CDR1 is ENHRY and CDR2 is SYGVKD. The CDR3 length is 12 residues. V was clipped by 9 bases and J by 4 bases; unmatched bases: 5. The DNA for the CDR3 is TGTGCCATTACGGGACAGACCTATGGCTACACCTTC. Its translation: CAITGQTYGYTF.

The chain links TRBV27 to TRBJ1-1, with TRBD1 matching 9 bases. Germline CDR1 reads MNHEY; CDR2 reads SMNVEV (reference sequence). V dropped 3 bases and J dropped 1; count of bases not matched to a gene: 0. The CDR3 is 14 residues long. In DNA, the CDR3 is TGTGCCAGCAGTTTGGACAGGGGGAACACTGAAGCTTTCTTT. Protein sequence: CASSLDRGNTEAFF.

The V and J genes are TRBV27 and TRBJ1-5; a weak D match, TRBD1 (5 bases). V was shortened by 5 bases and J by 1 base, with 9 bases between the two germline ends. Germline CDR1 is MNHEY and CDR2 is SMNVEV (reference sequence). The CDR3 runs to 14 residues. The CDR3 is CASSRGLSNQPQHF. For the CDR3, the DNA is TGTGCCAGCAGTCGGGGGTTAAGCAATCAGCCCCAGCATTTT.

About this clone itself: In the same sample, other DNA sequences code for this CDR3. The V call is TRBV5-1, the J call TRBJ2-1; 12 bases match TRBD2. Germline V gene data show CDR1 as SGHRS and CDR2 as YFSETQ. V was pared by 6 bases and J by 4 bases, with 2 bases of the junction left unmatched. The length of the CDR3 is 14 residues. CDR3 coding DNA: TGCGCCAGCACCACTAGCGGGGGGTACAATGAGCAGTTCTTC. Translated: CASTTSGGYNEQFF. The variable domain in full, with the rest retrieved from reference TRBV5-1 and TRBJ2-1, is KAGVTQTPRYLIKTRGQQVTLSCSPISGHRSVSWYQQTPGQGLQFLFEYFSETQRNKGNFPGRFSGRQFSNSRSEMNVSTLELGDSALYLCASTTSGGYNEQFFGPGTRLTVL.

In the case of this clone: This sample includes further DNA sequences coding for the same CDR3. V gene TRBV5-1 combines with J gene TRBJ2-3; D not resolved. Germline V gene data show CDR1 as SGHRS and CDR2 as YFSETQ. The CDR3 is made up of 16 amino acids. The V and J ends lost 0 bases and 0 bases respectively, with 11 bases between them. The DNA of the CDR3 is TGCGCCAGCAGCTTGGTTCCCGGGTCCAGCACAGATACGCAGTATTTT. Its translation is CASSLVPGSSTDTQYF.

This rearrangement joins TRBV5-1 to TRBJ2-4; D might be TRBD2 (6 bases). Looked up from germline, CDR1 is SGHRS and CDR2 is YFSETQ. CDR3 length: 15 residues. Trimming took off 1 base at V and 5 bases at J, with 13 bases between the two ends. The CDR3 loop reads CASSLYGTSENIQYF. CDR3 bases: TGCGCCAGCAGCTTGTATGGGACTTCGGAAAACATTCAGTACTTC.

This clone has just a few counts. This sequence joins TRBV7-2 and TRBJ1-2, with 8 nucleotides matching TRBD1. Trimming took 5 bases from V and 7 from J; bases not matched to a gene: 6. Germline values: CDR1 SGHTA, CDR2 FQGNSA. There are 13 residues in the CDR3. CDR3 sequence: CASSPDRGRGYTF. In DNA, the CDR3 is TGTGCCAGCAGCCCCGACAGGGGTCGTGGCTACACCTTC.

This clone was observed once. The chain employs TRBV4-3 and TRBJ2-7; 7 nucleotides agree with TRBD2. Germline V gene data show CDR1 as LGHNA and CDR2 as YSLEER. The CDR3 covers 16 residues. V dropped 3 bases and J dropped 7; count of bases not matched to a gene: 15. CDR3 sequence reads: CASSHSSGRGFSEQYF. The CDR3 DNA follows: TGCGCCAGCAGCCATTCATCGGGGAGGGGTTTTTCGGAGCAGTACTTC.

CDR3 sequence: CASSLTPGLAGRGAELFF. CDR3 nucleotides: TGCGCCAGCAGCCTCACACCGGGACTAGCGGGGAGGGGGGCGGAGCTGTTTTTT. The chain links TRBV4-1 to TRBJ2-2; 13 bases fit TRBD2. Germline CDR1 is MGHRA and CDR2 is YSYEKL. The ends lost 4 bases at V and 10 bases at J; junction bases unmatched: 15. The CDR3 contains 18 residues.

The table lists this clone with a count of one. This chain joins TRBV19 and TRBJ2-1, with 7 bases lining up with TRBD2. Looked up from germline, CDR1 is LNHDA and CDR2 is SQIVND (reference sequence). V gave up 6 bases and J gave up 10 bases; unmatched junction bases: 15. CDR3 length equals 15 residues. CDR3 sequence (DNA): TGTGCCAGTAGCATCTCCGGGGGAGGGGTAGGCGAGCAGTTCTTC. The encoded protein is CASSISGGGVGEQFF.

The chain combines TRBV30 with TRBJ2-2; D gene unclear. The CDR3 length is 10 residues. The germline V gene has CDR1 GTSNPN and CDR2 SVGIG (reference sequence). The V end lost 2 bases, the J end lost 8 bases, and 3 bases lay between the germline ends. The CDR3 nucleotides are TGTGCCTGGAGTTATGGGGAGCTGTTTTTT. This gives the protein CAWSYGELFF.

CDR3 sequence (DNA): TGTGCCAGCAGCCAAAGGGGTCTACCGGGACTAGCGGGGGCCTCGGAGACCCAGTACTTC. As protein: CASSQRGLPGLAGASETQYF. V is TRBV4-2 and J is TRBJ2-5; 14 nucleotides agree with TRBD2. The CDR3 totals 20 residues. Germline V lookup: CDR1 LGHNA, CDR2 YNFKEQ. V dropped 2 bases and J dropped 5; count of bases not matched to a gene: 16.

The rearrangement uses TRBV6-1 and TRBJ1-2; D might be TRBD1 (5 bases). Germline loops: CDR1 MNHNS, CDR2 SASEGT. The V gene lost 6 bases and the J gene lost 4 bases, with 18 bases spanning the gap. The CDR3 covers 15 residues. The CDR3 protein is CASRPEGRLLYGYTF. The CDR3 nucleotides are TGTGCCAGCAGGCCGGAGGGACGACTCCTCTATGGCTACACCTTC.

This clone was recorded only once. The rearrangement uses TRBV2 and TRBJ2-5, with TRBD2 matching 7 bases. V lost 4 bases and J lost 5; bases outside the gene matches: 7. Germline CDR1 and CDR2: SNHLY and FYNNEI. The CDR3 runs to 14 residues. Here the CDR3 reads CASSVRGIGETQYF. CDR3 DNA: TGTGCCAGCAGTGTGCGGGGGATTGGGGAGACCCAGTACTTC.

This clone was recorded a few times. The chain has TRBV5-1 and TRBJ1-1; D is possibly TRBD1 (6 bases). This CDR3 region has 12 residues. The V end lost 4 bases, the J end lost 6 bases, and 10 bases lay between the germline ends. Germline CDR1 SGHRS, CDR2 YFSETQ. This CDR3 reads CASSMQGSEAFF. Here the CDR3 DNA reads TGCGCCAGCAGCATGCAGGGGTCTGAAGCTTTCTTT.

The chain combines TRBV2 with TRBJ2-3; TRBD1 is a possible D gene (6 bases). CDR1 is SNHLY and CDR2 is FYNNEI in the germline V gene. CDR3 size: 14 residues. V was clipped by 6 bases and J by 1 base, with 11 bases between them. The CDR3 coding sequence is TGTGCCAGCAGGAGCAGGGGCGGCACAGATACGCAGTATTTT. This translates into CASRSRGGTDTQYF.